Below, 22 T cell receptor beta chains from the same sample are listed, as sequenced in a study of cytomegalovirus exposure and HLA in healthy donors. 13 Jbeta primers and 60 Vbeta primers were used for the PCR. Libraries were prepared by immunoSEQ multiplex PCR; TCRdb keeps only in-frame clonotypes and omits some of them. The repertoire holds around 90,000 clones, 86% seen once, with around a tenth in the top ten. Specimen: PBMCs. These receptors originate from a young man in good health and CMV-seropositive.

The chain carries TRBV5-1 and TRBJ2-7; a possible D gene is TRBD2 (5 bases). The V end lost 2 bases, the J end lost 0 bases, and 6 bases lay between the germline ends. The CDR3 extends over 13 amino acids. Germline V CDR1 and CDR2: SGHRS, YFSETQ. As DNA, the CDR3 is TGCGCCAGCAGCTTTCGGGACTCCTACGAGCAGTACTTC. As protein: CASSFRDSYEQYF.

The gene calls are TRBV19 and TRBJ2-7; D is possibly TRBD2 (6 bases). The CDR3 extends over 14 amino acids. V was pared by 3 bases and J by 5 bases, with 14 bases between. Per the germline V gene, CDR1 is LNHDA and CDR2 is SQIVND (reference sequence). The CDR3 DNA is TGTGCCAGTAGTATTCTGGGAGGTCCCAACGAGCAGTACTTC. This codes for CASSILGGPNEQYF.

Only one count was recorded for this clone. This sequence joins TRBV5-1 and TRBJ1-2, with D unresolved. The V gene's germline CDR1 is SGHRS and CDR2 YFSETQ. The CDR3 runs 13 residues. The V gene lost 1 base and the J gene lost 6 bases, with 10 bases spanning the gap. CDR3 bases: TGCGCCAGCAGCTTGACTCCCCCGGATGGCTACACCTTC. Translating gives CASSLTPPDGYTF.

The sample holds a few counts of this clone. This sequence joins TRBV25-1 and TRBJ1-5, with 7 bases matching TRBD1. The CDR3 is 14 residues long. The germline gives CDR1 MGHDK, CDR2 SYGVNS. V shed 5 bases and J 6 bases; nucleotides not matched to a gene: 7. CDR3 coding DNA: TGTGCCAGCAGTCCTACAGGGGCATTTCAGCCCCAGCATTTT. Its translation: CASSPTGAFQPQHF.

This clone was seen only a few times. This rearrangement joins TRBV19 to TRBJ1-5; tentative D call: TRBD1 (5 bases). The CDR3 length is 14 residues. Germline CDR1 reads LNHDA; CDR2 reads SQIVND (reference sequence). The V end was cut by 5 bases, the J end by 7 bases, with 15 bases between. The CDR3 loop reads CASSVDQGWQPQHF. CDR3 nucleotides: TGTGCCAGTAGTGTCGATCAGGGCTGGCAGCCCCAGCATTTT.

The J gene is TRBJ1-2, the V gene TRBV18, with D possibly being TRBD1 (6 bases). V lost 2 bases and J 6 bases, leaving 19 bases between the germline ends. This CDR3 has 16 residues. CDR1 and CDR2 (germline): KGHSH, LQKENI. CDR3 residues: CASSPFERQAIHGYTF. CDR3 DNA sequence: TGTGCCAGCTCACCATTTGAGAGACAGGCCATCCATGGCTACACCTTC. Variable domain in full (rest from reference TRBV18 and TRBJ1-2): NAGVMQNPRHLVRRRGQEARLRCSPMKGHSHVYWYRQLPEEGLKFMVYLQKENIIDESGMPKERFSAEFPKEGPSILRIQQVVRGDSAAYFCASSPFERQAIHGYTFGSGTRLTVV.

V is TRBV27 and J is TRBJ2-6, with D maybe TRBD1 (6 bases). CDR1 MNHEY and CDR2 SMNVEV come from the germline V gene (reference sequence). The CDR3 extends over 16 amino acids. The ends were cut back, 2 bases at V and 2 bases at J, with 10 bases in the middle. CDR3 nucleotides: TGTGCCAGCAGTTTAACAGGGTTGGCTGGGGCCAACGTCCTGACTTTC. Translation: CASSLTGLAGANVLTF.

V and J are TRBV15 and TRBJ2-7, with D tentatively TRBD1 (6 bases). This CDR3 region has 14 residues. Per germline, CDR1 LNHNV and CDR2 YYDKDF (reference sequence). Trimming took 1 base from V and 2 from J, leaving 9 bases between them. CDR3 bases: TGTGCCACCAGCAGAGGCGGACAGACCTACGAGCAGTACTTC. Protein: CATSRGGQTYEQYF.

The gene calls are TRBV6-1 and TRBJ2-1; TRBD1 matches at 8 bases. The junction had 11 bases not matched to a gene; V was cut back by 2 bases and J by 2 bases. Germline CDR1 and CDR2: MNHNS and SASEGT. This CDR3 contains 18 residues. Here the CDR3 reads CASSEMPSGQGAYNEQFF. The CDR3 region has the DNA TGTGCCAGCAGTGAAATGCCCTCCGGACAGGGAGCCTACAATGAGCAGTTCTTC.

This chain uses TRBV30 with TRBJ2-7, with a weak D call TRBD2 (5 bases). The CDR3 has 16 residues. Looked up from germline, CDR1 is GTSNPN and CDR2 is SVGIG (reference sequence). V lost 0 bases, J lost 2 bases, and 17 bases lay in between. The CDR3 here is CAWSVPRYAGTYEQYF. CDR3 in DNA: TGTGCCTGGAGTGTACCAAGGTACGCCGGGACCTACGAGCAGTACTTC.

V usage is TRBV28 and J usage is TRBJ2-7, with a weak D call TRBD2 (6 bases). Germline V gene data show CDR1 as MDHEN and CDR2 as SYDVKM. Trimming pared 4 bases from V and 12 bases from J, leaving 13 bases between. The CDR3 contains 11 residues. The CDR3, as DNA: TGTGCCAGCAGTTCGTTTAGCGGCCCGTACTTC. This sequence encodes CASSSFSGPYF.

CDR3 protein: CASSPGGEDYGYTF. DNA for the CDR3: TGTGCCAGCAGCCCGGGTGGGGAGGACTATGGCTACACCTTC. The chain carries TRBV7-3 and TRBJ1-2, with D uncertain. V was cut by 5 bases and J by 3 bases, with 13 bases left in between. CDR3 length equals 14 residues. Germline V lookup: CDR1 SGHTA, CDR2 FQGTGA.

The rearrangement links TRBV27 to TRBJ2-1, with 7 positions matching TRBD2. The CDR3 loop spans 16 amino acids. CDR1 is MNHEY, CDR2 SMNVEV, per germline (reference sequence). Trimming cost V 5 bases and J 0 bases; bases outside gene matches: 7. This CDR3 reads CASSLPGGDSYNEQFF. CDR3 sequence (DNA): TGTGCCAGCAGTCTTCCTGGGGGGGACTCCTACAATGAGCAGTTCTTC.

The rearrangement joins TRBV7-6 to TRBJ2-3; 10 nucleotides agree with TRBD1. V trimming: 2 bases; J trimming: 12 bases; junction bases outside the gene matches: 20. CDR1 SGHVS and CDR2 FNYEAQ come from the germline V gene. CDR3 length: 18 amino acids. The chain's CDR3 is CASSLSVGGTGAPTAQYF. DNA of the CDR3: TGTGCCAGCAGCTTATCAGTCGGGGGGACAGGGGCTCCCACAGCCCAGTATTTT.

The V call is TRBV27, the J call TRBJ2-1; 10 bases match TRBD2. Germline loops: CDR1 MNHEY, CDR2 SMNVEV (reference sequence). There are 14 residues in the CDR3. The V gene end was trimmed by 3 bases and the J gene end by 9 bases; junction bases not matched to a gene: 5. The CDR3 DNA sequence: TGTGCCAGCAGTTTGATTAGCGGGAGGAGTGAGCAGTTCTTC. Translated: CASSLISGRSEQFF.

The rearrangement links TRBV29-1 to TRBJ1-1, with TRBD1 as a possible D gene (6 bases). Germline CDR1 SQVTM, CDR2 ANQGSEA. The CDR3 contains 11 residues. The V and J ends lost 3 bases and 4 bases respectively, with 6 bases between them. CDR3: CSVDRGTEAFF. The CDR3 region has the DNA TGCAGCGTTGACAGGGGCACTGAAGCTTTCTTT.

V gene TRBV7-2 combines with J gene TRBJ2-7; TRBD1 agrees at 8 bases. J gave up 4 bases and V 5 bases, and 4 bases lay outside the gene matches. There are 13 residues in the CDR3. CDR1 is SGHTA and CDR2 is FQGNSA in the germline V gene. In DNA form, the CDR3 reads TGTGCCAGCAGCCCAGACAGGGGTTACGAGCAGTACTTC. Translating it yields CASSPDRGYEQYF. Drawing the rest from reference TRBV7-2 and TRBJ2-7, the complete variable domain is GAGVSQSPSNKVTEKGKDVELRCDPISGHTALYWYRQSLGQGLEFLIYFQGNSAPDKSGLPSDRFSAERTGGSVSTLTIQRTQQEDSAVYLCASSPDRGYEQYFGPGTRLTVT.

The rearrangement links TRBV7-9 to TRBJ2-5; 9 bases are shared with TRBD1. The CDR3 spans 11 residues. CDR1 SEHNR and CDR2 FQNEAQ come from the germline V gene (reference sequence). After removal of 6 bases from V and 9 bases from J, the junction contained 2 bases not matched to a gene. The CDR3 loop reads CASSWDRAQYF. In nucleotides, the CDR3 is TGTGCCAGCAGTTGGGACAGGGCCCAGTACTTC.

The rearrangement uses TRBV7-2 and TRBJ1-4; the D gene is possibly TRBD1 (6 bases). Deletions cut 5 bases from V and 5 bases from J, with 18 bases between. CDR3 length: 16 amino acids. CDR1 SGHTA and CDR2 FQGNSA come from the germline V gene. The chain's CDR3 is CASSQQPNGQNEKLFF. CDR3 bases: TGTGCCAGCAGCCAACAGCCTAACGGACAGAATGAAAAACTGTTTTTT.

The chain's CDR3 is CASSVGTGESGNTIYF. The CDR3 DNA follows: TGTGCCAGCAGCGTAGGGACAGGGGAGTCTGGAAACACCATATATTTT. V and J are TRBV9 and TRBJ1-3, with 9 bases aligning to TRBD1. CDR1 is SGDLS and CDR2 is YYNGEE in the germline V gene. V shed 0 bases and J 1 base; nucleotides not matched to a gene: 2. The CDR3 is made up of 16 amino acids.

The V and J genes are TRBV28 and TRBJ2-3; 10 nucleotides match TRBD2. Germline CDR1 is MDHEN and CDR2 is SYDVKM. The CDR3 sequence is 16 residues long. V gave up 5 bases and J gave up 5 bases; unmatched junction bases: 10. In DNA form, the CDR3 reads TGTGCCAGCAGTGCCACACTAGCGGGAAAGGTAGATACGCAGTATTTT. Translation: CASSATLAGKVDTQYF.

About this clone: Additional DNA sequences in this sample encode the identical CDR3. The gene calls are TRBV5-1 and TRBJ2-1, with 7 bases fitting TRBD2. The CDR3 spans 15 residues. V lost 0 bases to trimming and J lost 7 bases; unmatched junction nucleotides: 7. In germline, CDR1 is SGHRS, CDR2 YFSETQ. CDR3 region: CASSLGELARNEQFF. The CDR3, as DNA: TGCGCCAGCAGCTTGGGGGAACTAGCGAGGAATGAGCAGTTCTTC.